Listed below are T cell receptor beta chains from one sample, sequenced in a study of monozygotic twins with inflammatory bowel disease. Each CDR3 protein gets one entry in TCRdb, which reprocessed the 5' RACE reads and gives no DNA. The repertoire table contains some 300,000 distinct CDR3 sequences. Sequenced sample: blood. All receptors derive from a human donor with ulcerative colitis or Crohn's disease, or a healthy co-twin of an affected twin (not recorded which). Each CDR3 is given with its conserved first and last residue. The order of the fields is CDR3 protein, J gene, V gene.

CASSPSGGKQETQYF	TRBJ2-5	TRBV7-3
CAQLQGSADTQYF	TRBJ2-3	TRBV30
CASSLVSVNTGELFF	TRBJ2-2	TRBV5-1
CASSRRLGSTQYF	TRBJ2-3	TRBV7-6
CSASLSGRLADTQYF	TRBJ2-3	TRBV20-1
CASRLTSLNTQYF	TRBJ2-3	TRBV27
CVASGLNAYEQYF	TRBJ2-7	TRBV30
CASSRRDRSYNEQFF	TRBJ2-1	TRBV7-8
CASSIGTGYNEQFF	TRBJ2-1	TRBV19
CASSLALGSLHF	TRBJ1-6	TRBV7-2
CASSLGGHTYEQYF	TRBJ2-7	TRBV7-2
CSARDPRQGYTEAFF	TRBJ1-1	TRBV20-1
CASSFRPPSYEQYF	TRBJ2-7	TRBV7-9
CASSLRGIQETQYF	TRBJ2-5	TRBV11-2
CAIRRTSGQETQYF	TRBJ2-5	TRBV10-3
CASSLKPGDSNTGELFF	TRBJ2-2	TRBV5-1
CASSPGTGLGQPQHF	TRBJ1-5	TRBV7-9
CASSLSFPRWDYEQYF	TRBJ2-7	TRBV27
CASSPRVVGDNYGYTF	TRBJ1-2	TRBV18
CASSYGLAGADTQYF	TRBJ2-3	TRBV6-5
CATSPRDSTRYEQYF	TRBJ2-7	TRBV24-1
CAIRQGSGTDTQYF	TRBJ2-3	TRBV10-3
CVISAGDYTSYEQYF	TRBJ2-7	TRBV10-3
CASEGLADSSYEQYF	TRBJ2-7	TRBV28
CASSPAGEVETQYF	TRBJ2-5	TRBV18
CASRPGTGVASPLHF	TRBJ1-6	TRBV5-1
CASSGTDYTGELFF	TRBJ2-2	TRBV12-3/TRBV12-4
CASTVLGLETQYF	TRBJ2-5	TRBV5-1
CASTRWESGELFF	TRBJ2-2	TRBV27
CASSVLAGVGSYNEQFF	TRBJ2-1	TRBV9
CASSLEQGFNSPLHF	TRBJ1-6	TRBV7-2
CASSFRRGGTDTQYF	TRBJ2-3	TRBV7-2
CASSYPSVGASTYEQYF	TRBJ2-7	TRBV6-2/TRBV6-3
CASSGTGGYEQYF	TRBJ2-7	TRBV7-9
CSAREGQGLFTDTQYF	TRBJ2-3	TRBV20-1
CASSNGQGLYNGYTF	TRBJ1-2	TRBV12-3/TRBV12-4
CASSLGQLLIPNTEAFF	TRBJ1-1	TRBV7-8
CATSSLTSATYEQYF	TRBJ2-7	TRBV15
CASKVPGQASSGANVLTF	TRBJ2-6	TRBV28
CASSHDRVGQPQHF	TRBJ1-5	TRBV7-2
CASSESRNYGYTF	TRBJ1-2	TRBV6-1
CASSLVPSGSYDTQYF	TRBJ2-3	TRBV5-6
CSARPANTGELFF	TRBJ2-2	TRBV20-1
CASSSRDGTGELFF	TRBJ2-2	TRBV18
CASSLGLSRSYNEQFF	TRBJ2-1	TRBV12-3/TRBV12-4
CASRTGSKAYEQYF	TRBJ2-7	TRBV7-9
CAWTFNYGYTF	TRBJ1-2	TRBV30
CASSPSGTGTEKLFF	TRBJ1-4	TRBV3-1
CASSFGYSPLHF	TRBJ1-6	TRBV12-3/TRBV12-4
CASTRSGSGANVLTF	TRBJ2-6	TRBV27